These 6 T cell receptor beta chains share one sample of origin, sequenced in a study of early T cells in non-severe SARS-CoV-2 infection. TCRdb reanalysed the 5' RACE reads using MiXCR and keeps one entry per CDR3 protein. The sample lists around 25,000 distinct CDR3 sequences, over 2.5% occurring once. Input material: whole blood. These receptors all come from an adult who was a healthcare worker with PCR-confirmed SARS-CoV-2 infection or an uninfected control (not recorded which).

The genes are TRBV7-7 and TRBJ2-5; the match to TRBD1 covers 11 bases. Germline-derived CDR1 and CDR2 are SSHAT and FNYEAQ (reference sequence). The V gene end was trimmed by 5 bases and the J gene end by 4 bases; junction bases not matched to a gene: 6. CDR3 size: 15 residues. CDR3 in DNA: TGTGCCAGCAGCATCGGACAGGGGGCACGAGAGACCCAGTACTTC. Its translation is CASSIGQGARETQYF.

In its sample, this clonotype was seen a few times. The rearrangement joins TRBV30 to TRBJ2-2; 9 bases fit TRBD1. J was trimmed by 7 bases and V by 8 bases; bases with no gene match: 8. CDR1 is GTSNPN, CDR2 SVGIG, per germline (reference sequence). This CDR3 has 13 amino acids. The CDR3 sequence: CAGSTGGHGELFF. The CDR3 DNA is TGTGCCGGAAGTACAGGGGGCCACGGGGAGCTGTTTTTT.

In its sample, this clonotype ranks as medium-sized. The rearrangement joins TRBV12-3 or TRBV12-4 to TRBJ1-6; no reliable D call. The length of the CDR3 is 16 residues. Trimming pared 7 bases from V and 2 bases from J, leaving 15 bases between. The CDR3 is CASTKTVYPYNSPLHF. Written as DNA, the CDR3 is TGTGCCAGCACCAAGACCGTCTACCCCTATAATTCACCCCTCCACTTT.

The chain carries TRBV4-1 and TRBJ2-3, with 9 bases matching TRBD2. The germline V gene encodes CDR1 MGHRA and CDR2 YSYEKL. The CDR3 runs to 15 residues. V lost 4 bases and J lost 6; bases outside the gene matches: 8. The CDR3 DNA is TGCGCCAGCAGCCTAGGGACTAGCAGGCGGGATACGCAGTATTTT. Its translation: CASSLGTSRRDTQYF.

This clonotype was recorded at least ten times. V usage is TRBV5-1 and J usage is TRBJ1-1, with D uncertain. CDR1 is SGHRS, CDR2 YFSETQ, per germline. The V end lost 8 bases, the J end lost 6 bases, and 14 bases lay between the germline ends. This CDR3 has 12 amino acids. CDR3 nucleotide sequence: TGCGCCAGTGGAGGCCGAGAGCCTGAAGCTTTCTTT. This encodes CASGGREPEAFF.

This clonotype was detected ten times or more. V usage is TRBV12-3 or TRBV12-4 and J usage is TRBJ2-6, with D perhaps matching TRBD1 (6 bases). The CDR3 sequence is 15 residues long. V lost 4 bases and J lost 4, with 11 bases in between. CDR3 sequence reads: CASSSGAYGANVLTF. The CDR3 region has the DNA TGTGCCAGCAGTTCAGGGGCGTACGGGGCCAACGTCCTGACTTTC.